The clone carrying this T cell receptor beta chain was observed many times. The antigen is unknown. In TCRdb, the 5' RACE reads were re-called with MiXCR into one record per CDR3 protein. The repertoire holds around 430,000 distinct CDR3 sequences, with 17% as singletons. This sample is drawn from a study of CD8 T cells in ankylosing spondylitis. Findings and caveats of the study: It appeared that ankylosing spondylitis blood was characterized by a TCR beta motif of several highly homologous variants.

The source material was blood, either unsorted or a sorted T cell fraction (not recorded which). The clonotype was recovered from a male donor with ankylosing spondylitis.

CDR3: CASSPLPWGATEAFF. Written as DNA, the CDR3 is TGTGCCAGCTCACCATTACCTTGGGGGGCCACTGAAGCTTTCTTT. The genes are TRBV18 and TRBJ1-1; D possibly corresponds to TRBD1 (6 bases). V lost 2 bases, J lost 4 bases, and 14 bases lay in between. Germline CDR1 and CDR2: KGHSH and LQKENI. CDR3 length: 15 residues.